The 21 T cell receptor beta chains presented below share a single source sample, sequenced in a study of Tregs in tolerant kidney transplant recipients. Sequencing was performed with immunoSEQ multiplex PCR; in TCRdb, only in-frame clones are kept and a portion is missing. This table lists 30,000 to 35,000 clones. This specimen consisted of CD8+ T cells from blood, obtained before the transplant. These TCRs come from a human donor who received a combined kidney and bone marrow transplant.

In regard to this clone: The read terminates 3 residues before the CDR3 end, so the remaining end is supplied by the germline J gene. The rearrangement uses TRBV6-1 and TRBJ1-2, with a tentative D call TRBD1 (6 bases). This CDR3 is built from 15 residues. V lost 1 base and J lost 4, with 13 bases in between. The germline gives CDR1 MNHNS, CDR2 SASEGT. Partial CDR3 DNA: TGTGCCAGCAGTGAAGGCGCACAGGGACCCTATGGC. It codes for CASSEGAQGPYG. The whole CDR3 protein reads CASSEGAQGPYGYTF.

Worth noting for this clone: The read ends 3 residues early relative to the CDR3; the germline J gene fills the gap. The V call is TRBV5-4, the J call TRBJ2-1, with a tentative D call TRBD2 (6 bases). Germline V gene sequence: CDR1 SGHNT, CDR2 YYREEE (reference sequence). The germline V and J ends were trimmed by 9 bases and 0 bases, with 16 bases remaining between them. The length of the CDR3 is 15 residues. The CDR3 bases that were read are TGTGCCACCAACGAGGAGGGCCTCTCCTACAATGAG. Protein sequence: CATNEEGLSYNE. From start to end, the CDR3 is CATNEEGLSYNEQFF.

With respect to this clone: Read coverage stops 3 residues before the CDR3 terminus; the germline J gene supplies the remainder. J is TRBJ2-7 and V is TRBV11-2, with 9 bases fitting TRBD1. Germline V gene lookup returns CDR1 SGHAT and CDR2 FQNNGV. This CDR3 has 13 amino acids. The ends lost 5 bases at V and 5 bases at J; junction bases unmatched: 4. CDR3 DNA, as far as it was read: TGTGCCAGCAGCACCACAGGGGGCCACGAG. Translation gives CASSTTGGHE. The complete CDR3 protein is CASSTTGGHEQYF.

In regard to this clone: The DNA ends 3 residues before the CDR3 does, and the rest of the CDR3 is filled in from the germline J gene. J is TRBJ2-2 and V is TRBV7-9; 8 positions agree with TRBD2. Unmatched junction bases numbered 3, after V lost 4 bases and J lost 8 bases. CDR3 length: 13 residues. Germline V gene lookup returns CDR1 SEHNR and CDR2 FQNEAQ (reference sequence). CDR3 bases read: TGTGCCAGCAGCTCTTTAGCGGGAGGGGAG. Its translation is CASSSLAGGE. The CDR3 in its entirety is CASSSLAGGELFF.

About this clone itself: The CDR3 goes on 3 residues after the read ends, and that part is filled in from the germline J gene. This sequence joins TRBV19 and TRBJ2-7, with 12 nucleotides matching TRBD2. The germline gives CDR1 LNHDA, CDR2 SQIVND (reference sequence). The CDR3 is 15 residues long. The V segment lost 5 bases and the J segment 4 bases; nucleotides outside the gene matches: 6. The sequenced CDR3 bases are TGTGCCAGTAGTTGGACTAGCGGGAAGGGTTACGAG. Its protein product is CASSWTSGKGYE. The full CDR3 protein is CASSWTSGKGYEQYF.

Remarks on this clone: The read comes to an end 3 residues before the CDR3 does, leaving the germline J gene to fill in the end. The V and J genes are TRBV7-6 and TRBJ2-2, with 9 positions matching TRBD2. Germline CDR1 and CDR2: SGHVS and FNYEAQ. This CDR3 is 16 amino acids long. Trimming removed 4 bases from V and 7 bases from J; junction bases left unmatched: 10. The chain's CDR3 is CASSYGGGASGGELFF. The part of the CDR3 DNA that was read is TGTGCCAGCAGCTACGGCGGGGGGGCCTCGGGCGGGGAG.

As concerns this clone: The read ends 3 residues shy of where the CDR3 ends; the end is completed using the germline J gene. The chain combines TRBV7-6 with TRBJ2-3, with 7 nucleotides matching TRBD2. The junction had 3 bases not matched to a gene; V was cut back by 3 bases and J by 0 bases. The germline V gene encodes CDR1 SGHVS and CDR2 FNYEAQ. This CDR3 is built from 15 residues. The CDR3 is CASSFVAGSTDTQYF. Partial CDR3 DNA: TGTGCCAGCAGCTTTGTAGCGGGTAGCACAGATACG.

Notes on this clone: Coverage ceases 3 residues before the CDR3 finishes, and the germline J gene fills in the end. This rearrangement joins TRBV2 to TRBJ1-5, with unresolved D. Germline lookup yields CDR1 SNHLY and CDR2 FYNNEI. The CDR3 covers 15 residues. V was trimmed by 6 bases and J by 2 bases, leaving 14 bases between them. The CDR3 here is CASRATYGGNQPQHF. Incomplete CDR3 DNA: TGTGCCAGCAGGGCGACTTACGGGGGCAATCAGCCC.

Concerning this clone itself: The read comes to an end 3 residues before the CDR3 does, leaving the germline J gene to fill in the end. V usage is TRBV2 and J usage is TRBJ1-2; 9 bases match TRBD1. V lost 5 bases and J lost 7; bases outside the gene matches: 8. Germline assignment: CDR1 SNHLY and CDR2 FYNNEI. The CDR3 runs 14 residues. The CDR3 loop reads CASSQTGGGSGYTF. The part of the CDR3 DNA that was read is TGTGCCAGCAGTCAGACAGGGGGAGGATCTGGC.

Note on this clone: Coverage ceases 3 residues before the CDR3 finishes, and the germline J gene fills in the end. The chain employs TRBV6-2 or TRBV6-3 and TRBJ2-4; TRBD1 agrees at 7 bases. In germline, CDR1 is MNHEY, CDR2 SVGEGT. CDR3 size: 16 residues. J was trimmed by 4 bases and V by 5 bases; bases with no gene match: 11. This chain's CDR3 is CASSTYFGQEKNIQYF. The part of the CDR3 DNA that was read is TGTGCCAGCAGTACTTATTTCGGACAGGAAAAAAACATT.

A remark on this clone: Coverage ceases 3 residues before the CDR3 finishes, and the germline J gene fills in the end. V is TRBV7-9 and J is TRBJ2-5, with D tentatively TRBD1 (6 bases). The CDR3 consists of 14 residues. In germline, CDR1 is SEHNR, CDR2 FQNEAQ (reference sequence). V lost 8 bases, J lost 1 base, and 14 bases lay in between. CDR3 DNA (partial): TGTGCCAGCCAAAGGGGGTTGGGCCAAGAGACC. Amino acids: CASQRGLGQET. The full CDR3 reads CASQRGLGQETQYF.

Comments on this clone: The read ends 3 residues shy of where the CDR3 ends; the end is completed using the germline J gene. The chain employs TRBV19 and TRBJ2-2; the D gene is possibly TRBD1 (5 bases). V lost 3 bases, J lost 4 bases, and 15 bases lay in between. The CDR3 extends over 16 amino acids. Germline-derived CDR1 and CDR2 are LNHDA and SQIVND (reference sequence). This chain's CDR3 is CASSITGSPGTGELFF. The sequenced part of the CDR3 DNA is TGTGCCAGTAGTATTACAGGATCCCCGGGCACCGGGGAG.

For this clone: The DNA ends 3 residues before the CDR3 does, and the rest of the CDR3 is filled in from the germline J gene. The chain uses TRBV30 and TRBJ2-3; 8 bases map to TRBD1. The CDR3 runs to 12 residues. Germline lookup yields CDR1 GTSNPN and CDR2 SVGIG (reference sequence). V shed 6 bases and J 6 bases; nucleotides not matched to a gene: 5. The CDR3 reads CACQGAGDTQYF. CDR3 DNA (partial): TGTGCCTGCCAGGGGGCTGGGGATACG.

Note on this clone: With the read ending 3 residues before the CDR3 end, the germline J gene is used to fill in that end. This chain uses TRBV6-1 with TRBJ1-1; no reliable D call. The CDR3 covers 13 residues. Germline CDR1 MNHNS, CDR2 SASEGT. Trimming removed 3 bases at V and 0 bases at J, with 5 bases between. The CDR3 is CASSDSLNTEAFF. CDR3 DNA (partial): TGTGCCAGCAGTGACAGTCTGAACACTGAA.

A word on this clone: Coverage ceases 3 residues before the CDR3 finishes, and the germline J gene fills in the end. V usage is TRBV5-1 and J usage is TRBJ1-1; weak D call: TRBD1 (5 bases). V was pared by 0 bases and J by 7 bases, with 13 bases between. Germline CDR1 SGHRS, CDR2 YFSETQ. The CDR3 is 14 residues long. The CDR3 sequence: CASSLVWGGGEAFF. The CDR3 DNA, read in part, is TGCGCCAGCAGCTTGGTTTGGGGCGGGGGTGAA.

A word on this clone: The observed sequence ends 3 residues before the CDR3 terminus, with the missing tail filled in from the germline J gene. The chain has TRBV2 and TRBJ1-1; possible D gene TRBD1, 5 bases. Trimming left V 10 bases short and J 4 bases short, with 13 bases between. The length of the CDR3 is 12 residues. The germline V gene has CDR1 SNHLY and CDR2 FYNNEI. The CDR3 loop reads CAIASGFTEAFF. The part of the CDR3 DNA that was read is TGTGCCATCGCCTCAGGGTTCACTGAA. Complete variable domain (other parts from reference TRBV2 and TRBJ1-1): EPEVTQTPSHQVTQMGQEVILRCVPISNHLYFYWYRQILGQKVEFLVSFYNNEISEKSEIFDDQFSVERPDGSNFTLKIRSTKLEDSAMYFCAIASGFTEAFFGQGTRLTVV.

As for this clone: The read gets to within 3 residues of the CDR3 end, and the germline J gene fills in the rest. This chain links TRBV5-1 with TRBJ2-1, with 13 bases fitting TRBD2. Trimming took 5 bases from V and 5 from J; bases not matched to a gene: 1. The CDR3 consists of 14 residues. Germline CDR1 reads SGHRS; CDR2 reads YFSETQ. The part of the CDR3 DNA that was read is TGCGCCAGCAGGGGGACTAGCGGGAACAATGAG. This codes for CASRGTSGNNE. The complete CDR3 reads CASRGTSGNNEQFF.

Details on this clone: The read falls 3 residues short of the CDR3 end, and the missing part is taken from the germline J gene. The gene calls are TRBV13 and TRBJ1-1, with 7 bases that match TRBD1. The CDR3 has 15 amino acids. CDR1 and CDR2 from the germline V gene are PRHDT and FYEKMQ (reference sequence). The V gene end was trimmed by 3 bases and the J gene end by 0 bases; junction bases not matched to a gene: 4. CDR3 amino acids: CASSFDRALNTEAFF. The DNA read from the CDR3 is TGTGCCAGCAGCTTCGACAGGGCGTTGAACACTGAA.

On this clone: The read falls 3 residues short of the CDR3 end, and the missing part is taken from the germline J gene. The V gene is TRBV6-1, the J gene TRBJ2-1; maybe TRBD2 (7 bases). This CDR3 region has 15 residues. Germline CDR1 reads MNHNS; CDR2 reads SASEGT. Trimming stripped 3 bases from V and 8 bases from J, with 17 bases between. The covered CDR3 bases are TGTGCCAGCAGTGACCCAAGGGGGGGTTGGGATGAG. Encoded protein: CASSDPRGGWDE. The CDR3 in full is CASSDPRGGWDEQFF.

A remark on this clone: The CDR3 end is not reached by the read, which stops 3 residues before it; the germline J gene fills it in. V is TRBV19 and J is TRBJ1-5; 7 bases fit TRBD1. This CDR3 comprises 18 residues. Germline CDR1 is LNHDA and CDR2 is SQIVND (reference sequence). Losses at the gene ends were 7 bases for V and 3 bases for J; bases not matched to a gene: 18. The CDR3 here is CASTLGAVDGTDNQPQHF. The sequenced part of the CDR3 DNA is TGTGCCAGTACCCTCGGGGCGGTAGACGGGACAGACAATCAGCCC.

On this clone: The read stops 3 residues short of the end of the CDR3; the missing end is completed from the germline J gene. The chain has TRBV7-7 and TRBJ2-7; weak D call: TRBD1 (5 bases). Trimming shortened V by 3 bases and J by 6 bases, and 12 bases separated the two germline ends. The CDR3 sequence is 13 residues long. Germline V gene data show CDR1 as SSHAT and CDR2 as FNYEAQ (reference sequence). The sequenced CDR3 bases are TGTGCCAGCAGCTTGTCGGCAGGGCGCGAG. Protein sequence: CASSLSAGRE. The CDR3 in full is CASSLSAGREQYF. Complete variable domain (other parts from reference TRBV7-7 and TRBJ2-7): GAGVSQSPRYKVTKRGQDVTLRCDPISSHATLYWYQQALGQGPEFLTYFNYEAQPDKSGLPSDRFSAERPEGSISTLTIQRTEQRDSAMYRCASSLSAGREQYFGPGTRLTVT.